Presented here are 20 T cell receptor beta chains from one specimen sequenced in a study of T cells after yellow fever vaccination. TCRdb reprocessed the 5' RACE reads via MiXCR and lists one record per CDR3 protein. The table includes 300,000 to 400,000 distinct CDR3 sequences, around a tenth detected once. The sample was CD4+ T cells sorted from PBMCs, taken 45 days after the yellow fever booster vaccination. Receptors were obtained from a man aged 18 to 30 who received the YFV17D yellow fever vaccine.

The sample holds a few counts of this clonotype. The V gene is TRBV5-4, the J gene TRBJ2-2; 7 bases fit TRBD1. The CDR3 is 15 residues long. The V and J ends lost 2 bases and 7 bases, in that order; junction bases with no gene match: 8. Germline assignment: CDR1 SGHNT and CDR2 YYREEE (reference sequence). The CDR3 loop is CASSFTSGGHGELFF. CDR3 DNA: TGTGCCAGCAGCTTTACGTCAGGGGGACACGGGGAGCTGTTTTTT. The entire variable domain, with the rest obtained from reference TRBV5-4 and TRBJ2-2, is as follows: ETGVTQSPTHLIKTRGQQVTLRCSSQSGHNTVSWYQQALGQGPQFIFQYYREEENGRGNFPPRFSGLQFPNYSSELNVNALELDDSALYLCASSFTSGGHGELFFGEGSRLTVL.

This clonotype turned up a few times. Here the CDR3 reads CASSAGLAGFTDTQYF. CDR3 DNA: TGTGCCAGCAGCGCGGGACTAGCGGGCTTCACAGATACGCAGTATTTT. The chain recombines TRBV7-3 with TRBJ2-3, with TRBD2 matching 12 bases. Germline-derived CDR1 and CDR2 are SGHTA and FQGTGA. CDR3 size: 16 residues. With V trimmed by 5 bases and J by 2 bases, 5 bases remained unmatched.

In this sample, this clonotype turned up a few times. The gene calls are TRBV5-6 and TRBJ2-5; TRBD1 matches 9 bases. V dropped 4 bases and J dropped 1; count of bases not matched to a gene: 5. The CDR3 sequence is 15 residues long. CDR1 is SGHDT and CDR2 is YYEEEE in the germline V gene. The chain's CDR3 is CASSAGQGRQETQYF. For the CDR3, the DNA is TGTGCCAGCAGCGCGGGACAGGGCCGCCAAGAGACCCAGTACTTC.

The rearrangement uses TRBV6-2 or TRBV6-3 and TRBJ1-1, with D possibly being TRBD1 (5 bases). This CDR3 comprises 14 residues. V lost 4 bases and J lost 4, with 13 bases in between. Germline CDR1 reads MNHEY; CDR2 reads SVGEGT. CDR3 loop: CASSSWTSPTEAFF. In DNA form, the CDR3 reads TGTGCCAGCAGTTCGTGGACAAGCCCCACTGAAGCTTTCTTT.

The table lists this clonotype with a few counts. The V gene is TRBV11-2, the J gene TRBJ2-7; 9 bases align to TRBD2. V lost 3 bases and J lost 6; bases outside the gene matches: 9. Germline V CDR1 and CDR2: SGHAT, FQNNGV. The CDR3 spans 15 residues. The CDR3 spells CASSFMGLAGAEQYV. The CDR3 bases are TGTGCCAGCAGCTTCATGGGGTTAGCGGGGGCCGAGCAGTACGTC.

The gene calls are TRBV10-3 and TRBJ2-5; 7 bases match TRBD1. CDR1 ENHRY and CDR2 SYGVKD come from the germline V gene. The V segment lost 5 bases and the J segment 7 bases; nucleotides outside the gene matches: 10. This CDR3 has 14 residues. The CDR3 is CAISWTGADGTQYF. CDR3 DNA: TGTGCCATCAGTTGGACAGGAGCTGACGGGACCCAGTACTTC.

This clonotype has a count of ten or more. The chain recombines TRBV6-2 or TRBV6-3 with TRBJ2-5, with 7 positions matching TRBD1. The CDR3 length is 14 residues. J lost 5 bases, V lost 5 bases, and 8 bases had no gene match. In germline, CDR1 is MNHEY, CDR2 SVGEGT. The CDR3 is CASSDRQGRETQYF. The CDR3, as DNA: TGTGCCAGCAGTGACAGACAGGGTCGGGAGACCCAGTACTTC.

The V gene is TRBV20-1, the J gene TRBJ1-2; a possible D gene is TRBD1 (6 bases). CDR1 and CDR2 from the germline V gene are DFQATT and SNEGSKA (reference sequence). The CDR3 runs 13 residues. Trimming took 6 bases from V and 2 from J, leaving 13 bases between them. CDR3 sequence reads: CSAVGDRNYGYTF. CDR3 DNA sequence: TGCAGTGCGGTGGGTGACAGGAACTATGGCTACACCTTC.

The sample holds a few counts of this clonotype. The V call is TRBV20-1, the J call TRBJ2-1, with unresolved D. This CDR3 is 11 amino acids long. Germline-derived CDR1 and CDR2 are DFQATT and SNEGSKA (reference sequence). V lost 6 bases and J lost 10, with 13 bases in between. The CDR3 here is CSASFSGEQFF. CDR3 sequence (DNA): TGCAGTGCCTCTTTTTCTGGCGAGCAGTTCTTC.

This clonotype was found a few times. The CDR3 sequence: CASSSGWSGNTIYF. CDR3 nucleotide sequence: TGTGCCAGCAGCTCAGGGTGGTCTGGAAACACCATATATTTT. The chain joins TRBV6-5 to TRBJ1-3; the D gene is possibly TRBD1 (5 bases). There are 14 residues in the CDR3. Germline loops: CDR1 MNHEY, CDR2 SVGAGI. V dropped 6 bases and J dropped 1 base, with 10 bases sitting between them.

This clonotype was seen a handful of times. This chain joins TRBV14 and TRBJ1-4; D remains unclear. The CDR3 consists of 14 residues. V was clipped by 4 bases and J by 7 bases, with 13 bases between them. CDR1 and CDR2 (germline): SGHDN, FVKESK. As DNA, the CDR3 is TGTGCCAGCAGCCGGTGGGAGGTTTCTGAAAAACTGTTTTTT. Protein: CASSRWEVSEKLFF.

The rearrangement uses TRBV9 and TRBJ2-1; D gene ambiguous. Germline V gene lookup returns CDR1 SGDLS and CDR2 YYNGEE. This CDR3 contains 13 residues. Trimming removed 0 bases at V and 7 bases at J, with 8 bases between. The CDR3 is CASSVEVGNEQFF. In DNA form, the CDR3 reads TGTGCCAGCAGCGTAGAAGTGGGGAATGAGCAGTTCTTC.

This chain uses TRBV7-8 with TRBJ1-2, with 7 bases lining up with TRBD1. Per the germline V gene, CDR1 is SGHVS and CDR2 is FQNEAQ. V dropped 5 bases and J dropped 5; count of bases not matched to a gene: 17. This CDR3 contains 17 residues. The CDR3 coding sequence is TGTGCCAGCAGCCGACGCGTCCTCCCACAGGGGTCTTATGGCTACACCTTC. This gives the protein CASSRRVLPQGSYGYTF. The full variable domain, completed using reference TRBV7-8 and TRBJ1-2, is GAGVSQSPRYKVAKRGQDVALRCDPISGHVSLFWYQQALGQGPEFLTYFQNEAQLDKSGLPSDRFFAERPEGSVSTLKIQRTQQEDSAVYLCASSRRVLPQGSYGYTFGSGTRLTVV.

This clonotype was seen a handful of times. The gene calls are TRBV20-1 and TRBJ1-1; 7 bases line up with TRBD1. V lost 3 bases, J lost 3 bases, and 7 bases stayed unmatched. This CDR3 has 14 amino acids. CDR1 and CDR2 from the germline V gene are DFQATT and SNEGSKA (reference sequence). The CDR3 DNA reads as TGCAGTGCTAGTGCGCAGGGGGTGGACACTGAAGCTTTCTTT. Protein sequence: CSASAQGVDTEAFF.

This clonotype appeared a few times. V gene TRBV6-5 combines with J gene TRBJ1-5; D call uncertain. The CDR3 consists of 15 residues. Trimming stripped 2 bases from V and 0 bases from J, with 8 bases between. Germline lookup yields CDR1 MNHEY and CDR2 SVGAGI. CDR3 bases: TGTGCCAGCAGTTACGCGGGTGCTAGCAATCAGCCCCAGCATTTT. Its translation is CASSYAGASNQPQHF.

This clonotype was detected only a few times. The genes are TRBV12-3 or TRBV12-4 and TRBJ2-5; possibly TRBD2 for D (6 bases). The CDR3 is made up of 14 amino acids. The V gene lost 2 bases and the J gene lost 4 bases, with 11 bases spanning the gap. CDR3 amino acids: CASSLRQGGETQYF. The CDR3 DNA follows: TGTGCCAGCAGTTTAAGGCAGGGAGGAGAGACCCAGTACTTC.

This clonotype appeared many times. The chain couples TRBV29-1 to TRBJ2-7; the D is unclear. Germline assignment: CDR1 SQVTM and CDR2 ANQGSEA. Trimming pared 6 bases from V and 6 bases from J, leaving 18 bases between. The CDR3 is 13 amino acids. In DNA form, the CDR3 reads TGCAGCGTGGGGTATTTGACTCCGGGCGAGCAGTACTTC. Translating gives CSVGYLTPGEQYF.

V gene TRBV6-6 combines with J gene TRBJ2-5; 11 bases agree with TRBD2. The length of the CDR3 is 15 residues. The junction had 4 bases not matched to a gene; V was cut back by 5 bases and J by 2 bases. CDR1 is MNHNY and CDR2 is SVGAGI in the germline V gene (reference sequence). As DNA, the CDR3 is TGTGCCAGCAGTAATCGACTAGCGGGGCAAGAGACCCAGTACTTC. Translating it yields CASSNRLAGQETQYF.

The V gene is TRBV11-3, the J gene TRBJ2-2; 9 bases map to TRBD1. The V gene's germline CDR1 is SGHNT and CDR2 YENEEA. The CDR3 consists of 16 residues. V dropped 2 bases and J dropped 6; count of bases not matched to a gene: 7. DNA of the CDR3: TGTGCCAGCAGCTTACGGGGGACAGGGCTTCCCGGGGAGCTGTTTTTT. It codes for CASSLRGTGLPGELFF.

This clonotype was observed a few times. This CDR3 reads CATSSPGTGARELFF. The CDR3 nucleotides read TGTGCCACCAGCAGTCCCGGAACGGGTGCTCGGGAGCTGTTTTTT. This sequence joins TRBV15 and TRBJ2-2, with D uncertain. CDR1 is LNHNV and CDR2 is YYDKDF in the germline V gene (reference sequence). CDR3 size: 15 residues. V dropped 3 bases and J dropped 9 bases, with 17 bases sitting between them.